Here is one T cell receptor (beta chain) with its context. In the original workflow: Reference gene primer amplification yielded estimated nucleated cell counts. Sequenced by immunoSEQ multiplex PCR; TCRdb stores in-frame clones only, minus some. V and J calls plus clone size are reproduced from that table; the DNA served to infer D and trimming. The data contain 300,000 or so clones, more than 70% of them singletons. The CDR3 contains 12 residues. Trimming took off 5 bases at V and 7 bases at J, with 9 bases between the two ends. Looked up from germline, CDR1 is SGHAT and CDR2 is FQNNGV. The sample comes from a study of blood T cell repertoires in COVID-19.

The V gene is TRBV11-2, the J gene TRBJ2-1; D ambiguous. Sequencing input: peripheral blood. This receptor was identified in a woman in her forties or fifties who had recovered from COVID-19. Here the CDR3 DNA reads TGTGCCAGCAGCCGCCTCGGGAATGAGCAGTTCTTC. The encoded protein is CASSRLGNEQFF.